The T cell receptor (beta chain) described here comes from a study of blood T cell repertoires in COVID-19. This CDR3 contains 17 residues. V lost 0 bases and J 0 bases, leaving 10 bases between the germline ends. The germline gives CDR1 SGHRS, CDR2 YFSETQ. The table came from immunoSEQ multiplex PCR; TCRdb's copy has only in-frame clones and leaves some out. The repertoire consists of about 91,000 clones, with 80% to 90% occurring once and the leading ten covering 7.5% to 10%. The V and J genes are TRBV5-1 and TRBJ1-6; unclear D gene. What was sequenced was peripheral blood. The sequence was obtained from a woman aged 65 to 85 with acute or convalescent COVID-19. The CDR3: CASSLVGSSSYNSPLHF. The CDR3, as DNA: TGCGCCAGCAGCTTGGTGGGGAGTAGCTCCTATAATTCACCCCTCCACTTT.